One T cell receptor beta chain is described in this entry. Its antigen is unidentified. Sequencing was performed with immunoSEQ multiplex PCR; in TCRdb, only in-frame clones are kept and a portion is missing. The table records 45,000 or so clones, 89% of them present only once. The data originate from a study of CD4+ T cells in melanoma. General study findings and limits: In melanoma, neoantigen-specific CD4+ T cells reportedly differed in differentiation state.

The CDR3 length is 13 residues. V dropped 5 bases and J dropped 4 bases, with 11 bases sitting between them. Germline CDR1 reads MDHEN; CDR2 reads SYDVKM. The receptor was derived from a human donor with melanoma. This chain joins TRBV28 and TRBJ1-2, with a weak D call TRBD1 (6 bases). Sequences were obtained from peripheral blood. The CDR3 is CASSDGQRYGYTF. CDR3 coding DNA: TGTGCCAGCAGTGATGGACAGCGCTATGGCTACACCTTC.